This T cell receptor (beta chain) was identified in a study of blood T cell repertoires in COVID-19. Across the study: Sources were T cells, B-cell-depleted T cells, or PBMCs; the material itself was cDNA or gDNA.

Authors' processing steps: Amplified reference gene primers provided the basis for estimating nucleated cell counts. Profiling relied on immunoSEQ multiplex PCR, and the TCRdb table lists in-frame clones only, not all of them. V, J and clone size derive from that table, while D and trimming were established from the DNA sequence. The table shows under 250,000 clones, with 84% occurring only once. Per the germline V gene, CDR1 is LGHDT and CDR2 is YNNKEL (reference sequence). V lost 0 bases, J lost 5 bases, and 17 bases lay in between. The CDR3 is made up of 16 amino acids. The chain employs TRBV3-1 (or the pseudogene TRBV3-2) and TRBJ2-7; possibly TRBD1 for D (5 bases). This TCR was sampled from a man between 60 and 70 years old who had recovered from COVID-19. The sequenced sample consisted of PBMCs or T cells enriched from blood (not recorded which). CDR3 coding DNA: TGTGCCAGCAGCCAAGATTCGTGGGGCCAAAAGGACGAGCAGTACTTC. This gives the protein CASSQDSWGQKDEQYF.